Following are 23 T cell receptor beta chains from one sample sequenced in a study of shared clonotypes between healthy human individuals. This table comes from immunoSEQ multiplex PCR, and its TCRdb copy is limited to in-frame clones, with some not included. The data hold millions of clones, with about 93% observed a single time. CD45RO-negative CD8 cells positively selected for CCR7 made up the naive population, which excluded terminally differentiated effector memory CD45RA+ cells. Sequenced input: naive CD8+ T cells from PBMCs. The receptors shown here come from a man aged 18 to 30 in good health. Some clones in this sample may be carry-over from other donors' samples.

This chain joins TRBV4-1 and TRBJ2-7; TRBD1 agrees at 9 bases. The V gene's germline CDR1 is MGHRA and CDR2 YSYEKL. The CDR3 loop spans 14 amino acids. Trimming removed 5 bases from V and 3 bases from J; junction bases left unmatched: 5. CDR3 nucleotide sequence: TGCGCCAGCAGCGCCCGGGACAGGGTCTACGAGCAGTACTTC. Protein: CASSARDRVYEQYF.

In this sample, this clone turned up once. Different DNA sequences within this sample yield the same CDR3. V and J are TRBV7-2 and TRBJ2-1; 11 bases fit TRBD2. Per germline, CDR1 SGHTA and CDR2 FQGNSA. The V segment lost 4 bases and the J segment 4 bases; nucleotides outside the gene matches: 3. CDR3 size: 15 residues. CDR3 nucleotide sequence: TGTGCCAGCAGCTGGCTAGCGGGGGGTTACAATGAGCAGTTCTTC. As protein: CASSWLAGGYNEQFF.

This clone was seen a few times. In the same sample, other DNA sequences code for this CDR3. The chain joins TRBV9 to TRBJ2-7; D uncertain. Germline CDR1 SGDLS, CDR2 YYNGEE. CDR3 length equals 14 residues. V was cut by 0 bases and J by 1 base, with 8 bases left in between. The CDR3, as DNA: TGTGCCAGCAGCGTAGGTGGGGAATCCTACGAGCAGTACTTC. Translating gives CASSVGGESYEQYF.

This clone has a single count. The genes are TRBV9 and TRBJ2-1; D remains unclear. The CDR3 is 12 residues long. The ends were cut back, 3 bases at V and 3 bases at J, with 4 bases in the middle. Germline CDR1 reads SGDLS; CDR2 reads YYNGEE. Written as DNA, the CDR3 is TGTGCCAGCAGCGCTAACTACAATGAGCAGTTCTTC. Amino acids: CASSANYNEQFF.

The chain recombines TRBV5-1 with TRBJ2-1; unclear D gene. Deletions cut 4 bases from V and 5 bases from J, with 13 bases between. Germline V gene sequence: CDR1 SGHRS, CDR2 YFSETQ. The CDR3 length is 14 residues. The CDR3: CASSPDLRHNEQFF. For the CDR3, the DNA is TGCGCCAGCAGCCCGGATCTCAGACACAATGAGCAGTTCTTC.

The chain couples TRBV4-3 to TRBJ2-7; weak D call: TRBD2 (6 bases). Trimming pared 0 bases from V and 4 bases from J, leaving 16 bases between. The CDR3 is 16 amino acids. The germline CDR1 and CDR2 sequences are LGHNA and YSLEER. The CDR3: CASSQDWRGSSYEQYF. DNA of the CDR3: TGCGCCAGCAGCCAAGATTGGAGGGGCTCCTCGTACGAGCAGTACTTC.

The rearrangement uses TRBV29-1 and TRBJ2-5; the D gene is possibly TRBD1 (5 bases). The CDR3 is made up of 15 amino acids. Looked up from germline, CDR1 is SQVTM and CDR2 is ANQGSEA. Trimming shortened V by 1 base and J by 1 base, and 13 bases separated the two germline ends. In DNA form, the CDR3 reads TGCAGCGTTGAAGCCGTGCCGACAGCCCAAGAGACCCAGTACTTC. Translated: CSVEAVPTAQETQYF.

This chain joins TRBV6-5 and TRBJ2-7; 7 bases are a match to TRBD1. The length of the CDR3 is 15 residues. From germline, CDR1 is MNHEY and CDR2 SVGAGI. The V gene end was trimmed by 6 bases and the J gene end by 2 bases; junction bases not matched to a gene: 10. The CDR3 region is CASSLTGQSAYEQYF. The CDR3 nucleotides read TGTGCCAGCAGCTTAACGGGACAGAGTGCCTACGAGCAGTACTTC.

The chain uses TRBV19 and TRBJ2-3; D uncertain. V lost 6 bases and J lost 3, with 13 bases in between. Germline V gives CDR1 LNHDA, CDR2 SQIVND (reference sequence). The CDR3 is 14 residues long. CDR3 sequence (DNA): TGTGCCAGTAGCTTCCAGCCCGGGACAGATACGCAGTATTTT. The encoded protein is CASSFQPGTDTQYF.

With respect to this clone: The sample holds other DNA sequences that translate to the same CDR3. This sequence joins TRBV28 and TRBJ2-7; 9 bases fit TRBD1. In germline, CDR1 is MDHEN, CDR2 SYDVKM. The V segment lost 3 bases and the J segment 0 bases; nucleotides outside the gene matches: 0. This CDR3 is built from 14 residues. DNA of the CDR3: TGTGCCAGCAGTTTGGGACAGGGCTCCTACGAGCAGTACTTC. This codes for CASSLGQGSYEQYF.

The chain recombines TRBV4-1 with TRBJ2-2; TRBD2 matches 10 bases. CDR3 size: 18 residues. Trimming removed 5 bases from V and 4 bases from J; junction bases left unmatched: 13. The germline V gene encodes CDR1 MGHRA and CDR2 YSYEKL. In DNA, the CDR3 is TGCGCCAGCAGCTCACACCCCCTAGCGGGAGAGGGCACCGGGGAGCTGTTTTTT. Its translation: CASSSHPLAGEGTGELFF.

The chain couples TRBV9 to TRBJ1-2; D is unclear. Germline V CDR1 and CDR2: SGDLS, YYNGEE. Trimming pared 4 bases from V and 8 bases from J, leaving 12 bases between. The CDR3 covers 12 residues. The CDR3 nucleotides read TGTGCCAGCAGCACCCGCTCTACGGGCTACACCTTC. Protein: CASSTRSTGYTF.

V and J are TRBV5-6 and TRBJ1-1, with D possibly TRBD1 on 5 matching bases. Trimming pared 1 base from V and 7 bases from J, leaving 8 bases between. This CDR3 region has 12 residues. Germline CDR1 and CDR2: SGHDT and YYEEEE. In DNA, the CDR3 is TGTGCCAGCAGCTTGTACGACAGTGAAGCTTTCTTT. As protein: CASSLYDSEAFF.

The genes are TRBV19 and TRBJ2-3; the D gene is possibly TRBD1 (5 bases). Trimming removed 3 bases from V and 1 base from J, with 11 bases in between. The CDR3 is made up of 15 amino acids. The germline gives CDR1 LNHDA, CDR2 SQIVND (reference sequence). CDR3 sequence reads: CASSIAGKGTDTQYF. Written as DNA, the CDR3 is TGTGCCAGTAGTATTGCAGGGAAGGGCACAGATACGCAGTATTTT.

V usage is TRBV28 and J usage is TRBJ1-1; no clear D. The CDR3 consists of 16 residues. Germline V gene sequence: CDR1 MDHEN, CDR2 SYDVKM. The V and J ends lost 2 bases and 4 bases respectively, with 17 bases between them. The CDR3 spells CASSLAIRWGGTEAFF. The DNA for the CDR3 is TGTGCCAGCAGTTTAGCCATCAGGTGGGGTGGCACTGAAGCTTTCTTT.

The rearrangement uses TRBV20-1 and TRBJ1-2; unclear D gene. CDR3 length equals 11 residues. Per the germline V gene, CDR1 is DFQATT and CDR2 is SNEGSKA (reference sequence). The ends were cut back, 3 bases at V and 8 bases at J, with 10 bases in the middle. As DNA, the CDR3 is TGCAGTGCTAGGCCCGTGGGAGGCTACACCTTC. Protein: CSARPVGGYTF.

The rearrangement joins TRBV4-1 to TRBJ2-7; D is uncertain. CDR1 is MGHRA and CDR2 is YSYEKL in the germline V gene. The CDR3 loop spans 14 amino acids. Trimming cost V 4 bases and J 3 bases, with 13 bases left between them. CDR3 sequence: CASSLRSTGYEQYF. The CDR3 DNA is TGCGCCAGCAGCCTGCGTTCCACCGGCTACGAGCAGTACTTC.

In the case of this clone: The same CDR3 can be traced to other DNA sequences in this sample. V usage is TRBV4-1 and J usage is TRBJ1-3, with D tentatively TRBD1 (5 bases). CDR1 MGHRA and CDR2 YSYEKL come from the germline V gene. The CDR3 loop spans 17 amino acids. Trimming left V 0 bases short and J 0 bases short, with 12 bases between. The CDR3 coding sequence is TGCGCCAGCAGCCAAGATCCAGGGACCGTCTCTGGAAACACCATATATTTT. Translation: CASSQDPGTVSGNTIYF.

CDR3 region: CASSPRQGRADTEAFF. The CDR3 coding sequence is TGTGCCAGCAGTCCCCGACAGGGAAGGGCGGACACTGAAGCTTTCTTT. The chain is built from TRBV27 and TRBJ1-1, with 7 bases lining up with TRBD1. Germline V gives CDR1 MNHEY, CDR2 SMNVEV (reference sequence). After removal of 5 bases from V and 3 bases from J, the junction contained 12 bases not matched to a gene. CDR3 length: 16 amino acids.

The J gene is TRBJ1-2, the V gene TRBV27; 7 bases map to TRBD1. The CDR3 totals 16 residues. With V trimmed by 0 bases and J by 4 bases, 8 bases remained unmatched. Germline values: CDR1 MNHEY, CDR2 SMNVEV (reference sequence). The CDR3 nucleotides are TGTGCCAGCAGTTTATCGAGAGGGACAGTAGGCTATGGCTACACCTTC. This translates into CASSLSRGTVGYGYTF.

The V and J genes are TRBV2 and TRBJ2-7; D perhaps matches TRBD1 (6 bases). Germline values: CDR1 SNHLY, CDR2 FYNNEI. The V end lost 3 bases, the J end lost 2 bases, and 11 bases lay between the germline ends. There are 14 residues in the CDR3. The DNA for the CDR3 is TGTGCCAGCAGTGATCCTAGGACAGCCTACGAGCAGTACTTC. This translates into CASSDPRTAYEQYF.

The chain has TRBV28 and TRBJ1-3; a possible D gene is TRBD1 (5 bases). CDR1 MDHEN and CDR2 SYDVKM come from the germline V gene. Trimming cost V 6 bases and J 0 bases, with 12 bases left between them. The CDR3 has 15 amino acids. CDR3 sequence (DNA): TGTGCCAGCAGCTATCAGGGCCCCTCTGGAAACACCATATATTTT. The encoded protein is CASSYQGPSGNTIYF.

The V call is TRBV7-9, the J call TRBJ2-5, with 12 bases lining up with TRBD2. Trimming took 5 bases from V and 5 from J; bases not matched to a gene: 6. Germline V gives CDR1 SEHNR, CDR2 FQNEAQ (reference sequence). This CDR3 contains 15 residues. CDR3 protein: CASSRTSGNLETQYF. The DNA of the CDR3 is TGTGCCAGCAGCCGGACTAGCGGGAACTTGGAGACCCAGTACTTC.